This TCR beta chain was captured by sequencing in a study of T cell responses to AZD1222 COVID-19 vaccine. Germline CDR1 and CDR2: LNHDA and SQIVND (reference sequence). V was trimmed by 5 bases and J by 7 bases, leaving 12 bases between them. CDR3 length: 14 amino acids. Study observations and caveats: Possibly, clonal diversity was underestimated; donors were largely white British and included more females. Among spike-specific TCRs, nearly half reportedly target unmutated variant regions.

Assay: immunoSEQ multiplex PCR; the TCRdb copy retains only in-frame clones and omits some. Of 50,000 to 85,000 clones listed, approximately 85% are singletons. This clone was detected many times. What it recognizes is unknown. The sample was peripheral blood, taken on day 0 of MenACWY control vaccination. This chain joins TRBV19 and TRBJ1-6, with D uncertain. The origin of this receptor is an adult in good health. CDR3 in amino acids: CASSPKTANSPLHF. In nucleotides, the CDR3 is TGTGCCAGTAGTCCTAAGACGGCAAATTCACCCCTCCACTTT.